These 4 T cell receptor beta chains share one sample of origin, sequenced in a study of blood T cell repertoires in COVID-19. Measured with immunoSEQ multiplex PCR; TCRdb has only the in-frame clones, and not every one. The sample includes roughly 200,000 clones, 70% to 90% of them seen just once. The source material was peripheral blood. Source of these receptors: a human donor with active or convalescent COVID-19. The donor label of this sample is uncertain.

CDR3 coding DNA: TGTGCCAGTAGTATAGTGGGAGCAGGGGACTACGAGCAGTACTTC. It translates to CASSIVGAGDYEQYF. The J gene is TRBJ2-7, the V gene TRBV19, with TRBD1 as a possible D gene (6 bases). CDR3 length: 15 residues. V dropped 1 base and J dropped 3 bases, with 13 bases sitting between them. Germline V lookup: CDR1 LNHDA, CDR2 SQIVND (reference sequence).

This rearrangement joins TRBV3-1 (or the pseudogene TRBV3-2) to TRBJ2-5; TRBD2 might be the D (6 bases). The CDR3 consists of 13 residues. Germline values: CDR1 LGHDT, CDR2 YNNKEL (reference sequence). Between the trimmed V and J ends, which lost 4 bases and 5 bases, there was a span of 11 bases. The CDR3 nucleotides are TGTGCCAGCAGCCCAGGCCGGGAGGAGACCCAGTACTTC. Its protein product is CASSPGREETQYF.

V and J are TRBV5-4 and TRBJ1-3; 8 nucleotides line up with TRBD1. The germline gives CDR1 SGHNT, CDR2 YYREEE (reference sequence). This CDR3 spans 14 amino acids. V trimming: 4 bases; J trimming: 7 bases; junction bases outside the gene matches: 7. Here the CDR3 reads CASSHGQGGNTIYF. In DNA, the CDR3 is TGTGCCAGCAGCCACGGACAGGGCGGGAACACCATATATTTT.

The J gene is TRBJ2-1, the V gene TRBV21-1; the table's D call of TRBD1 was not tested on the DNA. TRBV21-1 constitutes a pseudogene. The CDR3 spans 11 residues. CDR3 in DNA: TGTGCCCACAGGGGGTACAATGAGCAGTTCTTC. Its protein product is CAHRGYNEQFF.